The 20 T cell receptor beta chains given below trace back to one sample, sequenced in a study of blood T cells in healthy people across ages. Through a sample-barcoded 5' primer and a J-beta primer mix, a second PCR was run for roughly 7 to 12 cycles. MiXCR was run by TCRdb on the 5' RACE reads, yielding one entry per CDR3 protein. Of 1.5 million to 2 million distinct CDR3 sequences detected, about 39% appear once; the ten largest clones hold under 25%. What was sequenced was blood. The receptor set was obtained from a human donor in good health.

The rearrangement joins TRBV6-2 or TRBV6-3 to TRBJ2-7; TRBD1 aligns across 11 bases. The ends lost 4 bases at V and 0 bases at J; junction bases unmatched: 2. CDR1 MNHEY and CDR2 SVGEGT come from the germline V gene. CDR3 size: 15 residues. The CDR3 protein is CASSWDRGNSYEQYF. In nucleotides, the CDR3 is TGTGCCAGCAGTTGGGACAGGGGGAACTCCTACGAGCAGTACTTC.

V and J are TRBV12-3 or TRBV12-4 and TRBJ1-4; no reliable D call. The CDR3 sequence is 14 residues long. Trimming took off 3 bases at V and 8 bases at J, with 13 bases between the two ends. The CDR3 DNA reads TGTGCCAGCAGTTTTGGCATCCCGTCGGAAAAACTGTTTTTT. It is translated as CASSFGIPSEKLFF.

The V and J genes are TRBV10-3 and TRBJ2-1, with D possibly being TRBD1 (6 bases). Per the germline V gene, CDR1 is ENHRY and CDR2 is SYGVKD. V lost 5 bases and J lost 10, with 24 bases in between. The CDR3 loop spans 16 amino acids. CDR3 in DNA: TGTGCCATCAGTTCCCCACAGGGTTCTCTCTTCGACGAGCAGTTCTTC. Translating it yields CAISSPQGSLFDEQFF.

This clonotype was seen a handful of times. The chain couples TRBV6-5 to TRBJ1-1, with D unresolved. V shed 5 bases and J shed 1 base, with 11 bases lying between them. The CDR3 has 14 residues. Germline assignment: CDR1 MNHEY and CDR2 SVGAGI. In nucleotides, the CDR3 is TGTGCCAGCAGTCCGGCCTTGGCGAACACTGAAGCTTTCTTT. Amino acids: CASSPALANTEAFF.

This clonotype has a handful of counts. Written as DNA, the CDR3 is TGTGCCAGCAGCTTACGGGGTATAGGTGAAAAACTGTTTTTT. It is translated as CASSLRGIGEKLFF. The V call is TRBV7-8, the J call TRBJ1-4; no firm D call. The CDR3 contains 14 residues. Germline CDR1 SGHVS, CDR2 FQNEAQ. V was clipped by 2 bases and J by 7 bases, with 11 bases between them.

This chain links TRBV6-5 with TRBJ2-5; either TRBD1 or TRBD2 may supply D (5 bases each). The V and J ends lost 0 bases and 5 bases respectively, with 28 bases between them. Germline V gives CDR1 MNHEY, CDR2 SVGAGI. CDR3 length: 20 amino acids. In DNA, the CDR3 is TGTGCCAGCAGTTACTCAGTCAGGGCTCGGGATTCCAACCCACGGGAGACCCAGTACTTC. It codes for CASSYSVRARDSNPRETQYF.

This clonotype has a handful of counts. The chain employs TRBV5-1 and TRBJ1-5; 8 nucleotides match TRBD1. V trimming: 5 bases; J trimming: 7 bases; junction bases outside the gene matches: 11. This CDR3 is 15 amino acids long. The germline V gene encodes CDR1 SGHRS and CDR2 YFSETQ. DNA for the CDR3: TGCGCCAGCAGACCTACAGGGGGAATAGGCCAGCCCCAGCATTTT. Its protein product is CASRPTGGIGQPQHF.

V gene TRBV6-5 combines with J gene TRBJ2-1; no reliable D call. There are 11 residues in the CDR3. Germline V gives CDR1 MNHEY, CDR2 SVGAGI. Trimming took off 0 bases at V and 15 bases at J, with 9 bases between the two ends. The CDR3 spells CASSYSSRRFF. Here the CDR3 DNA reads TGTGCCAGCAGTTACTCGTCCCGGCGGTTCTTC.

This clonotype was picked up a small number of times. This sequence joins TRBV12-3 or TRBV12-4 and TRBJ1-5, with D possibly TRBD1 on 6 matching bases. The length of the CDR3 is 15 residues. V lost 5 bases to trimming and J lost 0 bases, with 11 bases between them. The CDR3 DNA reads TGTGCCAGCAGTAGGGGGGCATATAGCAATCAGCCCCAGCATTTT. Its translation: CASSRGAYSNQPQHF.

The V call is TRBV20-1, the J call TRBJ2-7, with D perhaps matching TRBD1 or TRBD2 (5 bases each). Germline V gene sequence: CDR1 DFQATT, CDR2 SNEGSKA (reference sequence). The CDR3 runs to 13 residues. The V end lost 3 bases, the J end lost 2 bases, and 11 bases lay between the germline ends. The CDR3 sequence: CSASWDETYEQYF. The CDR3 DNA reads TGCAGTGCTAGTTGGGACGAGACCTACGAGCAGTACTTC.

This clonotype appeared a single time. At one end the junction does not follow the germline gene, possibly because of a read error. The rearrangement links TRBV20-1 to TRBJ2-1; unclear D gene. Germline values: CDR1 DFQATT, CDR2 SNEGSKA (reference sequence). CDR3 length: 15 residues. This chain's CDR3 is CRAREGPGPYNEQFF. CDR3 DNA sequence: TGCAGGGCTAGAGAAGGGCCGGGCCCCTACAATGAGCAGTTCTTC.

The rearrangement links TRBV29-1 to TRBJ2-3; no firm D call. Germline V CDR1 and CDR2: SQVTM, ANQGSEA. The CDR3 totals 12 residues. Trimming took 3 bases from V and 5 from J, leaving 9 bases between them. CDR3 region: CSVDGRLDTQYF. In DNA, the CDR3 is TGCAGCGTTGATGGACGGTTAGATACGCAGTATTTT.

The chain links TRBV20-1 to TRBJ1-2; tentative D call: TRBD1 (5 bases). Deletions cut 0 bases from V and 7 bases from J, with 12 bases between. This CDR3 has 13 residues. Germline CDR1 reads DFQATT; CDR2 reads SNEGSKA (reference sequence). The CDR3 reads CSARDRQGGGYTF. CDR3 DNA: TGCAGTGCTAGAGATCGGCAGGGTGGTGGCTACACCTTC.

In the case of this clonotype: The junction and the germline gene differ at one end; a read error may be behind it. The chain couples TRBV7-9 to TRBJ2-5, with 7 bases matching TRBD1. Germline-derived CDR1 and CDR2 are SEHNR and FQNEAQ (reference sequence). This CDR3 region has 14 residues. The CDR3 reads CACSWDSLGETQYF. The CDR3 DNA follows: TGTGCCTGCAGTTGGGACAGCCTCGGAGAGACCCAGTACTTC. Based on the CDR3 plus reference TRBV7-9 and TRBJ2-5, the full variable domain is DTGVSQNPRHKITKRGQNVTFRCDPISEHNRLYWYRQTLGQGPEFLTYFQNEAQLEKSRLLSDRFSAERPKGSFSTLEIQRTEQGDSAMYLCACSWDSLGETQYFGPGTRLLVL.

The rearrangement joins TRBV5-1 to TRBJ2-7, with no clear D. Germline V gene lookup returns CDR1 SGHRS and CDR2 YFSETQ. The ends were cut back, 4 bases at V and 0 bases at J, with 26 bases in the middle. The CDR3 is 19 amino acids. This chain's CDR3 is CASSLIISSPLLSSYEQYF. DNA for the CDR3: TGCGCCAGCAGCCTAATAATAAGTAGCCCGCTCTTGTCCTCCTACGAGCAGTACTTC. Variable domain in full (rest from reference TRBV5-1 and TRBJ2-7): KAGVTQTPRYLIKTRGQQVTLSCSPISGHRSVSWYQQTPGQGLQFLFEYFSETQRNKGNFPGRFSGRQFSNSRSEMNVSTLELGDSALYLCASSLIISSPLLSSYEQYFGPGTRLTVT.

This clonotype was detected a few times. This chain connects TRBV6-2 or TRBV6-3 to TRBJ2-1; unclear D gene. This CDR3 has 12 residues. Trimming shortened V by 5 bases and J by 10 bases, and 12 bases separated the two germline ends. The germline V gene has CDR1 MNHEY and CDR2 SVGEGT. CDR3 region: CASSPHPVEQFF. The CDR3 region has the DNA TGTGCCAGCAGTCCGCATCCGGTAGAGCAGTTCTTC.

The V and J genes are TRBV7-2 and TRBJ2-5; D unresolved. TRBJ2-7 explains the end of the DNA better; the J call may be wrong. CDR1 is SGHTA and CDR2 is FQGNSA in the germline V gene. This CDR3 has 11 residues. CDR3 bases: TGTGCCAGCAGCCTCTCACCCGAGCAGTACTTC. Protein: CASSLSPEQYF.

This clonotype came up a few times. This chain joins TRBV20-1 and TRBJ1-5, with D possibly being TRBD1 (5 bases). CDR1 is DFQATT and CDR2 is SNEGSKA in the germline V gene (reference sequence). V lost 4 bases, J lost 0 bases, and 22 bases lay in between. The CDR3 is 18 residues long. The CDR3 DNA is TGCAGTGCTACCCCCGGCAGGGTTCGGGTTTATAGCAATCAGCCCCAGCATTTT. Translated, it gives CSATPGRVRVYSNQPQHF.

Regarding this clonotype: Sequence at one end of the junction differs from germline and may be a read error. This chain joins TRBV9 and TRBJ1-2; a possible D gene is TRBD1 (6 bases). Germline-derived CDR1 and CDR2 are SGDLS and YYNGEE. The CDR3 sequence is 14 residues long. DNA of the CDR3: TGTGTCAGCAGCGTAGGGGGGGAGTCCTATGGCTACACCTTC. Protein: CVSSVGGESYGYTF.

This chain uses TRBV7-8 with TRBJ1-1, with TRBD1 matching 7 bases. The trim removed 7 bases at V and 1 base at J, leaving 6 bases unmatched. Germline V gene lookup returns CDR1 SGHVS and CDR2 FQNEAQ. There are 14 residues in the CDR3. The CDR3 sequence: CASTTGTANTEAFF. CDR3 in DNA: TGTGCCAGCACAACCGGGACAGCGAACACTGAAGCTTTCTTT.